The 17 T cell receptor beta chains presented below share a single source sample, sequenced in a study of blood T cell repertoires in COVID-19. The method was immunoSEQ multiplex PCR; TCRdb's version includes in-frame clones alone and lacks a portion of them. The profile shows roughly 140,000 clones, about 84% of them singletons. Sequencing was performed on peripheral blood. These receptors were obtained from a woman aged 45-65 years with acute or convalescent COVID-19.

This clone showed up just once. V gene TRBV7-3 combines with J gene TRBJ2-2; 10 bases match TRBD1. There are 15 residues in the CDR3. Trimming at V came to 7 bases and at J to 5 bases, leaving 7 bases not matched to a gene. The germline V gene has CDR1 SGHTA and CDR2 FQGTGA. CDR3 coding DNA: TGTGCCAGCACCCCGGGACAGGGGTTAACCGGGGAGCTGTTTTTT. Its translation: CASTPGQGLTGELFF.

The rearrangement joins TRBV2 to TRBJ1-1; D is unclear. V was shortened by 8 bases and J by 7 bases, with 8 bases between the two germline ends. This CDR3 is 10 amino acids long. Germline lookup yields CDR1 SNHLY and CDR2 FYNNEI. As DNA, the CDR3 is TGTGCCAGCGGAGTCCTTGAAGCTTTCTTT. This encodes CASGVLEAFF.

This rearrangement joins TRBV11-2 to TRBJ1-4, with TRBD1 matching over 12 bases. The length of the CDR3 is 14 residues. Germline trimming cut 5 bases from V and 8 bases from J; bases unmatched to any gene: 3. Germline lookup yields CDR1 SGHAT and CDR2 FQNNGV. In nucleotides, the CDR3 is TGTGCCAGCAGCCTGGGACAGGGGGCGGAAAAACTGTTTTTT. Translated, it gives CASSLGQGAEKLFF.

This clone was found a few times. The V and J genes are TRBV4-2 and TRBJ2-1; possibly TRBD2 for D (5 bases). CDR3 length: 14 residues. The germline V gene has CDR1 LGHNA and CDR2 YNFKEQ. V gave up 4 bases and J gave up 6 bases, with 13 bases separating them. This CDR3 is CASSPREGTNEQFF. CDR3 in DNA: TGTGCCAGCAGCCCCCGCGAGGGCACCAATGAGCAGTTCTTC.

The CDR3 loop reads CASSELAGGPSSYNEQFF. The CDR3 coding sequence is TGTGCCAGCAGCGAACTAGCGGGGGGCCCCTCTTCCTACAATGAGCAGTTCTTC. V usage is TRBV5-5 and J usage is TRBJ2-1; 12 bases map to TRBD2. The CDR3 has 18 residues. Trimming removed 4 bases from V and 1 base from J; junction bases left unmatched: 9. Germline CDR1 reads SGHKS; CDR2 reads YYEKEE (reference sequence). The full variable domain, with the rest looked up from reference TRBV5-5 and TRBJ2-1, is DAGVTQSPTHLIKTRGQQVTLRCSPISGHKSVSWYQQVLGQGPQFIFQYYEKEERGRGNFPDRFSARQFPNYSSELNVNALLLGDSALYLCASSELAGGPSSYNEQFFGPGTRLTVL.

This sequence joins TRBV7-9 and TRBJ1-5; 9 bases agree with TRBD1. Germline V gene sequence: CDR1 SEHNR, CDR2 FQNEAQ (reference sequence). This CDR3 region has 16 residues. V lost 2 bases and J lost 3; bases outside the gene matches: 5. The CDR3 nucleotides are TGTGCCAGCAGCTTAAGTACAGGGGGCCCCAATCAGCCCCAGCATTTT. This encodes CASSLSTGGPNQPQHF.

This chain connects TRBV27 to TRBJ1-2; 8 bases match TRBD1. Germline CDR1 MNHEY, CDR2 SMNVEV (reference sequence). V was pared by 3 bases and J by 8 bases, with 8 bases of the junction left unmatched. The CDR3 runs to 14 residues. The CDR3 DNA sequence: TGTGCCAGCAGTTTCCGTGGACAGGGCAGCGGCTACACCTTC. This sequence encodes CASSFRGQGSGYTF.

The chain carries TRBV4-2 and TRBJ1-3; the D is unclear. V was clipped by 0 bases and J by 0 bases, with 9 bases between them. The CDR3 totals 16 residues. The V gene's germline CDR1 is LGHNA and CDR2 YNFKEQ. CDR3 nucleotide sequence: TGTGCCAGCAGCCAAGATTGGCAGTACTCTGGAAACACCATATATTTT. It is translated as CASSQDWQYSGNTIYF.

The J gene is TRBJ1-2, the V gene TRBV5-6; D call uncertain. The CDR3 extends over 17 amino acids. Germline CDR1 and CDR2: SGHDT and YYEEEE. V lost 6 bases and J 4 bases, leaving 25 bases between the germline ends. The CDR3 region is CASTSGGFLRVGYGYTF. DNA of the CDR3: TGTGCCAGCACCTCCGGAGGTTTTTTGCGGGTCGGCTATGGCTACACCTTC. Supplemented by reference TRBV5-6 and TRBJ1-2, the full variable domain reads DAGVTQSPTHLIKTRGQQVTLRCSPKSGHDTVSWYQQALGQGPQFIFQYYEEEERQRGNFPDRFSGHQFPNYSSELNVNALLLGDSALYLCASTSGGFLRVGYGYTFGSGTRLTVV.

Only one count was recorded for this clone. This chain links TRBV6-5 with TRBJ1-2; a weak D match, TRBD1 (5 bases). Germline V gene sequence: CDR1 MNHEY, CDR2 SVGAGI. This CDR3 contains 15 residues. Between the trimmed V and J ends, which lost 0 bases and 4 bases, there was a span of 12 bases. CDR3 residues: CASSYSVMGGYGYTF. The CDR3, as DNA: TGTGCCAGCAGTTACTCGGTTATGGGGGGCTATGGCTACACCTTC.

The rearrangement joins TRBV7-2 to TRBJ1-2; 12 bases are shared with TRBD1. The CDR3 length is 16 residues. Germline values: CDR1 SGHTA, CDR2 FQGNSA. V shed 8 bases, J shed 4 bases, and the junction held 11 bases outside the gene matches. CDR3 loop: CASAPGQGALGYGYTF. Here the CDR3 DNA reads TGTGCCAGCGCGCCGGGACAGGGGGCGCTTGGCTATGGCTACACCTTC.

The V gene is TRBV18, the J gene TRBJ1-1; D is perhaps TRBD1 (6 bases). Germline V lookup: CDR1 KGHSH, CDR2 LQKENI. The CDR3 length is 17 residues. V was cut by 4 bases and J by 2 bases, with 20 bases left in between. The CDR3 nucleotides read TGTGCCAGCTCACGTACCATAGGCCAGACAGGCAACACTGAAGCTTTCTTT. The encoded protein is CASSRTIGQTGNTEAFF.

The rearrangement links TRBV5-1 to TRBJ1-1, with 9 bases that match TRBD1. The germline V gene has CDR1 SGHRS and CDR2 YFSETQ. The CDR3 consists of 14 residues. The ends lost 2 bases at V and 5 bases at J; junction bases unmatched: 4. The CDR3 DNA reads TGCGCCAGCAGCTTATCCGGGACAGGGACTGAAGCTTTCTTT. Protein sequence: CASSLSGTGTEAFF.

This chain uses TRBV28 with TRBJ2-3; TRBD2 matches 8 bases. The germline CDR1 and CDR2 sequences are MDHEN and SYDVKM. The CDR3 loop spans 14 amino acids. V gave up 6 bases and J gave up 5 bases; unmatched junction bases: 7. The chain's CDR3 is CASSLSGGRDTQYF. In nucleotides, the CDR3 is TGTGCCAGCAGCTTAAGCGGGGGAAGAGATACGCAGTATTTT.

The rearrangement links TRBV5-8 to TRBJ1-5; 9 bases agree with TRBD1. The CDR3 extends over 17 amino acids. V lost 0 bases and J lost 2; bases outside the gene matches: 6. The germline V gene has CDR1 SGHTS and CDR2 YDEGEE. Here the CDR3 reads CASSLGPGQGGNQPQHF. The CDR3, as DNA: TGTGCCAGCAGCTTGGGACCGGGACAGGGAGGCAATCAGCCCCAGCATTTT.

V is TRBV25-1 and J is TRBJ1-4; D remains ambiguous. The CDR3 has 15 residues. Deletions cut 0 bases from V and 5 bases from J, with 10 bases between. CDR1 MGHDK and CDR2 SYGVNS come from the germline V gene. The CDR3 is CASSEYGSGNEKLFF. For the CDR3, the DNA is TGTGCCAGCAGTGAATATGGATCGGGGAATGAAAAACTGTTTTTT. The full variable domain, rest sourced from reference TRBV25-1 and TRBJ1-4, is EADIYQTPRYLVIGTGKKITLECSQTMGHDKMYWYQQDPGMELHLIHYSYGVNSTEKGDLSSESTVSRIRTEHFPLTLESARPSHTSQYLCASSEYGSGNEKLFFGSGTQLSVL.

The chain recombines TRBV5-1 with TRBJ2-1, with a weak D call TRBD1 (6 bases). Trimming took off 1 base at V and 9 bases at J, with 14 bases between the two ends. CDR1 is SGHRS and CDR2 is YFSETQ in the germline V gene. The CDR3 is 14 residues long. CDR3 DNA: TGCGCCAGCAGCTTGCTACAGGGAAGTCTTGAGCAGTTCTTC. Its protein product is CASSLLQGSLEQFF.